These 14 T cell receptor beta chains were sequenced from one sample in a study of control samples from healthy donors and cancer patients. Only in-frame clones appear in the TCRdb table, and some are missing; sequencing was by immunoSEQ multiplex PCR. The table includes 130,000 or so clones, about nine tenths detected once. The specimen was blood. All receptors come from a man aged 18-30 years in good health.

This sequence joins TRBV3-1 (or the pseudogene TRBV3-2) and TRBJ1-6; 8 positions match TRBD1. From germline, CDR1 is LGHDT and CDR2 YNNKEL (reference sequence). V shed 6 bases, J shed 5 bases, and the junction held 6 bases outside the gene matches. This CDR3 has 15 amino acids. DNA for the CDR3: TGTGCCAGCAGTCGACGGACAGGGAATAATTCACCCCTCCACTTT. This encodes CASSRRTGNNSPLHF.

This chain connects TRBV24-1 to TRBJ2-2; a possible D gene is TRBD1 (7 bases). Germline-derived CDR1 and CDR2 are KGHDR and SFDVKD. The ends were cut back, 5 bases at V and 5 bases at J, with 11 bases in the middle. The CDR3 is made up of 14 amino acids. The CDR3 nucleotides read TGTGCCACCAGTGGCGGGACAGAAACCGGGGAGCTGTTTTTT. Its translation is CATSGGTETGELFF.

The DNA for the CDR3 is TGTGCCAGCAGTTACAAAGGGCAGTACGAGCAGTACTTC. Its protein is CASSYKGQYEQYF. This chain uses TRBV6-6 with TRBJ2-7; D gene uncertain. Deletions cut 2 bases from V and 4 bases from J, with 9 bases between. The CDR3 extends over 13 amino acids. In germline, CDR1 is MNHNY, CDR2 SVGAGI (reference sequence).

The CDR3 is CASSFGLGNDEQFF. For the CDR3, the DNA is TGTGCCAGCAGCTTCGGCTTGGGGAACGATGAGCAGTTCTTC. The genes are TRBV11-2 and TRBJ2-1, with no clear D. This CDR3 has 14 residues. Germline-derived CDR1 and CDR2 are SGHAT and FQNNGV. Trimming took off 3 bases at V and 8 bases at J, with 14 bases between the two ends.

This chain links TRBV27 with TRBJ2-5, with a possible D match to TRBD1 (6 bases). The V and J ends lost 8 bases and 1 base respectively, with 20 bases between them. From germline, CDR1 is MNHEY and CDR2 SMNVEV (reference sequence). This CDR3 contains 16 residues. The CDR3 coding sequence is TGTGCCAGCCGTCGGACCCACAGGGTTTCCCAAGAGACCCAGTACTTC. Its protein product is CASRRTHRVSQETQYF.

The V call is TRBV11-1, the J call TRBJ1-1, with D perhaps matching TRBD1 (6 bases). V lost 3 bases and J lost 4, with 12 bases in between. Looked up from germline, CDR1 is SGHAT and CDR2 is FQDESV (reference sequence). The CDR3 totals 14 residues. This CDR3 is CASSFRGAGTEAFF. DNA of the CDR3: TGTGCCAGCAGCTTCCGGGGGGCGGGCACTGAAGCTTTCTTT. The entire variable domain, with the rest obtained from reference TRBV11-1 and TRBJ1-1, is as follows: EAEVAQSPRYKITEKSQAVAFWCDPISGHATLYWYRQILGQGPELLVQFQDESVVDDSQLPKDRFSAERLKGVDSTLKIQPAELGDSAMYLCASSFRGAGTEAFFGQGTRLTVV.

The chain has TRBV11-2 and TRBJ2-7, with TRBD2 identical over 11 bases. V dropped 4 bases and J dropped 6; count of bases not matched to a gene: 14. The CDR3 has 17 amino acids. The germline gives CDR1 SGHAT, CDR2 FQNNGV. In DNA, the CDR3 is TGTGCCAGCAGCTCTAGGAACTATAGCGGGGGGGCAGCCGAGCAGTACTTC. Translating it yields CASSSRNYSGGAAEQYF.

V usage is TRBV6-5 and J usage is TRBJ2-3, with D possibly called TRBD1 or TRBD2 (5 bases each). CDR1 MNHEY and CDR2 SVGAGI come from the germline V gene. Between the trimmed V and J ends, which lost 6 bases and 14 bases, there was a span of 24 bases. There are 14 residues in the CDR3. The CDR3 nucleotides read TGTGCCAGCAGCAGAGAGAGGACGGGGCCAGGTGGGTATTTT. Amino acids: CASSRERTGPGGYF.

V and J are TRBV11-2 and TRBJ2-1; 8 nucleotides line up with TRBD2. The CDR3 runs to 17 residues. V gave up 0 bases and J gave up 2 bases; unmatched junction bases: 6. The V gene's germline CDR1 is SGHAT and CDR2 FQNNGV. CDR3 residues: CASSLDGGGLTYNEQFF. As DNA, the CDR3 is TGTGCCAGCAGCTTAGATGGCGGGGGGCTGACCTACAATGAGCAGTTCTTC.

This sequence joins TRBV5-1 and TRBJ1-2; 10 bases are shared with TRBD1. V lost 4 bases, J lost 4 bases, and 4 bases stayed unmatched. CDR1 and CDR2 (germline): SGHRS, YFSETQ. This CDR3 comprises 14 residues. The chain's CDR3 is CASSVDRGSYGYTF. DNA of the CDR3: TGCGCCAGCAGCGTGGACAGGGGGAGCTATGGCTACACCTTC.

CDR3 protein: CASSLEPEQYF. CDR3 nucleotide sequence: TGTGCCAGCAGCTTAGAACCCGAGCAGTACTTC. V gene TRBV11-2 combines with J gene TRBJ2-7; D gene uncertain. Between the trimmed V and J ends, which lost 0 bases and 6 bases, there was a span of 3 bases. There are 11 residues in the CDR3. CDR1 and CDR2 from the germline V gene are SGHAT and FQNNGV.

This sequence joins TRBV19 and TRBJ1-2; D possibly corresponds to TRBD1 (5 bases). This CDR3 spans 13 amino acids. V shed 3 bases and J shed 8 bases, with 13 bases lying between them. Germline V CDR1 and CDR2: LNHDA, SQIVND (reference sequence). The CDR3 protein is CASSMGGGQGYTF. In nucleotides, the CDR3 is TGTGCCAGTAGTATGGGTGGAGGACAAGGCTACACCTTC.

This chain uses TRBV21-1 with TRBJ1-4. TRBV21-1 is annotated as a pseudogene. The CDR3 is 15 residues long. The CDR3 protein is CASSKGGVEGEKLFF. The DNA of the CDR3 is TGTGCCAGCAGCAAAGGGGGGGTGGAAGGGGAAAAACTGTTTTTT.

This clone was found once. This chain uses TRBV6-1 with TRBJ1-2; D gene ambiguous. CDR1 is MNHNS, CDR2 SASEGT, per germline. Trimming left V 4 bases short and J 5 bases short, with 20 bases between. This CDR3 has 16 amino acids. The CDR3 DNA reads TGTGCCAGCAGTGTTCGTCCCGACGGCGCATTATATGGCTACACCTTC. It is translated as CASSVRPDGALYGYTF.